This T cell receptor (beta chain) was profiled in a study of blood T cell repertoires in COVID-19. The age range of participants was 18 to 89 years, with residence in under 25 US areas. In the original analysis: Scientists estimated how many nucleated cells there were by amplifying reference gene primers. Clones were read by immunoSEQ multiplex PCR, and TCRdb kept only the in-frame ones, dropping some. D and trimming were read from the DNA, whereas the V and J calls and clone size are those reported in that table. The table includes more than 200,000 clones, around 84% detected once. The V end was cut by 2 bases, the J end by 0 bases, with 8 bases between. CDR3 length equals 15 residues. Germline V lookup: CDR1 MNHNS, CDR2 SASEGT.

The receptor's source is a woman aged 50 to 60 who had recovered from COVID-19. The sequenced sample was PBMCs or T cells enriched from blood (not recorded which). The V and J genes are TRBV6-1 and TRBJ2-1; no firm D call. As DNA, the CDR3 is TGTGCCAGCAGTGAATCCCTAAGCTCCTACAATGAGCAGTTCTTC. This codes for CASSESLSSYNEQFF.